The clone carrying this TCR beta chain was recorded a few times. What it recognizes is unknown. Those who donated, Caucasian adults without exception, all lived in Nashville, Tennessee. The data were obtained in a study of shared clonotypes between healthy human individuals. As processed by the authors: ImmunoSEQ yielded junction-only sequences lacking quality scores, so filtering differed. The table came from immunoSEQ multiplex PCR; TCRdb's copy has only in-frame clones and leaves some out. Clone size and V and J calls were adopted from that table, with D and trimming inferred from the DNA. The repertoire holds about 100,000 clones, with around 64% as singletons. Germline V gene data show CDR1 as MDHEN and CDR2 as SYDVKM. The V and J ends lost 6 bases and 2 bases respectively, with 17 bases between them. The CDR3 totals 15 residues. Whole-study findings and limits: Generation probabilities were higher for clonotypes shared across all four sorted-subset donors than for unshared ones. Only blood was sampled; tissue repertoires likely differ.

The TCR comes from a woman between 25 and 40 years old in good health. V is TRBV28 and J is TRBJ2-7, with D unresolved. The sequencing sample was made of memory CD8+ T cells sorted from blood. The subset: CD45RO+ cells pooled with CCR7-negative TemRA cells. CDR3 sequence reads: CASSPYPAETYEQYF. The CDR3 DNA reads TGTGCCAGCAGCCCCTACCCGGCAGAGACCTACGAGCAGTACTTC.